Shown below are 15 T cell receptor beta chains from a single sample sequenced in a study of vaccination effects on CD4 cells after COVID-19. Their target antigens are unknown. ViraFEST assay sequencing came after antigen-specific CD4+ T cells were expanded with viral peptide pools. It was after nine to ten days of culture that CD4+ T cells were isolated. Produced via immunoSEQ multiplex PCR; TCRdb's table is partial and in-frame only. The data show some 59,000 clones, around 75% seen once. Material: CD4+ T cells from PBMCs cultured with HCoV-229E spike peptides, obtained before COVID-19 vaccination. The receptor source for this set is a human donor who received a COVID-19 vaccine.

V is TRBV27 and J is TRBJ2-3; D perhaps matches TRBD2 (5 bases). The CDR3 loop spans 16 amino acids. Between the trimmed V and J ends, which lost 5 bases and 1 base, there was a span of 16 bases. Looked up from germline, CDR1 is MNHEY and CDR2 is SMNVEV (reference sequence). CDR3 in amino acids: CASSTASRGRTDTQYF. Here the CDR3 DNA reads TGTGCCAGCAGTACCGCATCTAGAGGGCGCACAGATACGCAGTATTTT.

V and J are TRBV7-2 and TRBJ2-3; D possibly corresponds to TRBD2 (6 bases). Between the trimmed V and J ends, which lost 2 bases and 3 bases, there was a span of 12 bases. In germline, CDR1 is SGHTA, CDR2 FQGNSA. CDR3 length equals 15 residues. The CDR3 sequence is CASSLSGLSTDTQYF. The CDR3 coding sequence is TGTGCCAGCAGCTTATCAGGACTATCAACAGATACGCAGTATTTT. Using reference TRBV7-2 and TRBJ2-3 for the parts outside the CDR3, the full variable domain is GAGVSQSPSNKVTEKGKDVELRCDPISGHTALYWYRQSLGQGLEFLIYFQGNSAPDKSGLPSDRFSAERTGGSVSTLTIQRTQQEDSAVYLCASSLSGLSTDTQYFGPGTRLTVL.

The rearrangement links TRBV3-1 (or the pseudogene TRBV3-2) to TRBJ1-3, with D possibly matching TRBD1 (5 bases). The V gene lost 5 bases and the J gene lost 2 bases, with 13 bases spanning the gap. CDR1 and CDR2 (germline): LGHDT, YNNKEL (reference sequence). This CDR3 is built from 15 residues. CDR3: CASSYLQDPGNTIYF. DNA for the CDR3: TGTGCCAGCAGCTACCTACAGGACCCTGGAAACACCATATATTTT.

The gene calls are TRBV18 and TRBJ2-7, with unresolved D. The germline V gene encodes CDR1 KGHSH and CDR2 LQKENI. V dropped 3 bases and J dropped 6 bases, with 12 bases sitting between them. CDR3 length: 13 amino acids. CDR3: CASSPPGRREQYV. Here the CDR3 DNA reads TGTGCCAGCTCACCGCCAGGCCGGCGCGAGCAGTACGTC.

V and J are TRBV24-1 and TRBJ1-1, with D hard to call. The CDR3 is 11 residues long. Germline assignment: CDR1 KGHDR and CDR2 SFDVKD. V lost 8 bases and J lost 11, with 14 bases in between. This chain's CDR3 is CATMYLGNAFF. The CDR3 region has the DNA TGTGCCACCATGTATTTAGGGAACGCTTTCTTT.

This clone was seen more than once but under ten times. As DNA, the CDR3 is TGTGCCAGCTCACCTGGCAGTTACTACGAGCAGTACGTC. This gives the protein CASSPGSYYEQYV. The chain couples TRBV18 to TRBJ2-7, with unresolved D. Germline-derived CDR1 and CDR2 are KGHSH and LQKENI. V lost 3 bases to trimming and J lost 3 bases, with 9 bases between them. CDR3 size: 13 residues.

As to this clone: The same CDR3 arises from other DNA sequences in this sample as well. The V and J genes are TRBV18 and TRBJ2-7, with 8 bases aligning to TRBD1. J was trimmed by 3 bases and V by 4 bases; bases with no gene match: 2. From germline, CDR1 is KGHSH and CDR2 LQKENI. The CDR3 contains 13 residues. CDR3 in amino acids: CASSLGQGYEQYV. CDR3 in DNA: TGTGCCAGCTCACTTGGACAGGGCTACGAGCAGTACGTC.

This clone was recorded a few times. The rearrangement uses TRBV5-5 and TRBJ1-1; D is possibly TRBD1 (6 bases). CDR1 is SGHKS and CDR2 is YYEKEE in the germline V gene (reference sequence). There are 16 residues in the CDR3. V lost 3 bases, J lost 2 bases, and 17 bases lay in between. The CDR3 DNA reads TGTGCCAGCAGCTACCACGGGACAACTCCTAACACTGAAGCTTTCTTT. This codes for CASSYHGTTPNTEAFF.

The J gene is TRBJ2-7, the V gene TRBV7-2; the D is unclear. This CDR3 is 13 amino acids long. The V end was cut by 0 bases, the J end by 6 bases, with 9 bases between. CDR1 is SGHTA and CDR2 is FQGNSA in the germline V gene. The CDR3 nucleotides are TGTGCCAGCAGCTTAGCGTCCGGCCTCGAGCAGTACGTC. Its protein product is CASSLASGLEQYV.

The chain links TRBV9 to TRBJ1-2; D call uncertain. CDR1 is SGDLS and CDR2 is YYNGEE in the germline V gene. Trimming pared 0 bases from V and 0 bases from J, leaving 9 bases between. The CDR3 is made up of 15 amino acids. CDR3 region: CASSVEAETNYGYTF. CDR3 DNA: TGTGCCAGCAGCGTAGAGGCCGAAACTAACTATGGCTACACCTTC.

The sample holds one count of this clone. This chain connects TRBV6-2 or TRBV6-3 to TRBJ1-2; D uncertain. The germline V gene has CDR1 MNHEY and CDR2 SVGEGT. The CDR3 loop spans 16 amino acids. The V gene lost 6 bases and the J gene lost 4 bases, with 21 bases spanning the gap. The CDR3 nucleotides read TGTGCCAGCAGCTCACTACAGAGGACGGATCTCTATGGCTACACCTTC. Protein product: CASSSLQRTDLYGYTF.

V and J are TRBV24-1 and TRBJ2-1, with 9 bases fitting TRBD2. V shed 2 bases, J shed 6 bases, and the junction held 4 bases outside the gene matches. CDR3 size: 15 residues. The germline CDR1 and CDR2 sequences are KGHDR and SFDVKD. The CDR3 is CATSDWGGGVNEQFF. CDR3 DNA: TGTGCCACCAGTGATTGGGGCGGGGGGGTCAATGAGCAGTTCTTC.

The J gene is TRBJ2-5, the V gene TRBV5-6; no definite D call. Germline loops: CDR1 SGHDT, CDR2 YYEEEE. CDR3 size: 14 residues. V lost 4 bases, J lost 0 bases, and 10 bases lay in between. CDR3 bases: TGTGCCAGCAGCCCCATGGGGTACCAAGAGACCCAGTACTTC. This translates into CASSPMGYQETQYF. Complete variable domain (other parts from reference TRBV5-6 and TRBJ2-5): DAGVTQSPTHLIKTRGQQVTLRCSPKSGHDTVSWYQQALGQGPQFIFQYYEEEERQRGNFPDRFSGHQFPNYSSELNVNALLLGDSALYLCASSPMGYQETQYFGPGTRLLVL.

The CDR3 region has the DNA TGTGCCAGCAGCTTCGGGACAGGTAGATACAATGAGCAGTTCTTC. Its translation: CASSFGTGRYNEQFF. The chain uses TRBV7-2 and TRBJ2-1; 8 bases are shared with TRBD1. The CDR3 sequence is 15 residues long. Germline CDR1 and CDR2: SGHTA and FQGNSA. Trimming removed 3 bases from V and 4 bases from J; junction bases left unmatched: 5.

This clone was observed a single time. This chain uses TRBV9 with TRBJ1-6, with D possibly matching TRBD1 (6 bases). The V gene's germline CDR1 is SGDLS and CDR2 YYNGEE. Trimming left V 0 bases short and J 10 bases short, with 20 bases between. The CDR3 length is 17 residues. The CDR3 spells CASSVGLPRDKGSPLHF. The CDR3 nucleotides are TGTGCCAGCAGCGTAGGCTTACCGCGGGACAAGGGGTCACCCCTCCACTTT.